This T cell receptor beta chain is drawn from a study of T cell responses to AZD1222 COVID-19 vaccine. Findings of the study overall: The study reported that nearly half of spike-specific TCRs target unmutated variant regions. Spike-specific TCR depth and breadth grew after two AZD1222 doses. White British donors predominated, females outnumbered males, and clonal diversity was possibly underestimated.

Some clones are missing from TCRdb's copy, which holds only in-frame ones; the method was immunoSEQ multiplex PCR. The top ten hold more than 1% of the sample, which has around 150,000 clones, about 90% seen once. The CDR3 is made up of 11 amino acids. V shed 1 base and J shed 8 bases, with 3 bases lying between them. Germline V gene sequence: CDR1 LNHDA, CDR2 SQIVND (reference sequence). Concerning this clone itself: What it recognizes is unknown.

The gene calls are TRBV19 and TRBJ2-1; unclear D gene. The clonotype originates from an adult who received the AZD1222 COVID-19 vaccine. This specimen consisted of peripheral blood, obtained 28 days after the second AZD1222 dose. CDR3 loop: CASSIGDEQFF. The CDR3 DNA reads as TGTGCCAGTAGTATAGGGGATGAGCAGTTCTTC.